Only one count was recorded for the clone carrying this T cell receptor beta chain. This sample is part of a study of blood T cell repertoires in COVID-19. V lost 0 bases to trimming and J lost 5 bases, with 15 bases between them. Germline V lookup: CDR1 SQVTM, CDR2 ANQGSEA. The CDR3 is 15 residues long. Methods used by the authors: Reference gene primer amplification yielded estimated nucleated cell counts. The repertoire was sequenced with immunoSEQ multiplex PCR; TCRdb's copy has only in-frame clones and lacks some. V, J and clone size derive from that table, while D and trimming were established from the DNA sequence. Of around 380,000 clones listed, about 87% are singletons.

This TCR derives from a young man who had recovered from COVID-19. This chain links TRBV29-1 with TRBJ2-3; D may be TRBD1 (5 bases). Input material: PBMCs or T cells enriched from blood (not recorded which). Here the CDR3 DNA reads TGCAGCGTTGAAGATTGGGCAGGGAAAATAGATACGCAGTATTTT. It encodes CSVEDWAGKIDTQYF.